This TCR beta chain is drawn from a study of breast tumors, draining lymph nodes, adjacent tissues. General study results and limits: Tumor repertoires ranked between lymph nodes and nontumor tissue in diversity, with V and J gene preferences.

The lymph nodes were axillary draining lymph nodes from breast cancer patients. This CDR3 comprises 15 residues. Germline V gene data show CDR1 as PRHDT and CDR2 as FYEKMQ (reference sequence). This clonotype has at least ten counts. Its specificity is not known. Relative to the germline gene, one junction end is altered; a read error may explain this. TCRdb reanalysed the multiplex PCR reads using MiXCR and keeps one entry per CDR3 protein. The profile shows approximately 210,000 distinct CDR3 sequences, around 34% of them singletons. J is TRBJ1-4 and V is TRBV13; perhaps TRBD1 as D (6 bases). Sequenced material: axillary lymph node tissue. The sequence was obtained from a female donor with breast cancer. Some clones in this sample may be carry-over from other donors' samples. The CDR3 here is CASSLRTATNEKLFF. DNA of the CDR3: TGTGCCAGCAGCCTACGGACAGCAACAAATGAAAAACTGTTTTTT.